This T cell receptor (beta chain) was found in a study of blood T cell repertoires in COVID-19. Overall study: PBMCs, B-cell-depleted T cells, or T cells provided the cDNA or gDNA that made up the material.

CDR3 size: 12 residues. V gave up 7 bases and J gave up 5 bases, with 11 bases separating them. TCRdb's copy holds only in-frame clones and misses some; the assay was immunoSEQ multiplex PCR. This table holds roughly 120,000 clones, around 83% found once. The chain links TRBV12-3 or TRBV12-4 to TRBJ1-1; D may be TRBD1 (6 bases). This receptor was identified in a woman aged 80 or over with COVID-19, enrolled during active disease. Sequencing input: peripheral blood. CDR3 sequence (DNA): TGTGCCAGCAACAGGGTCGGTACTGAAGCTTTCTTT. It codes for CASNRVGTEAFF.